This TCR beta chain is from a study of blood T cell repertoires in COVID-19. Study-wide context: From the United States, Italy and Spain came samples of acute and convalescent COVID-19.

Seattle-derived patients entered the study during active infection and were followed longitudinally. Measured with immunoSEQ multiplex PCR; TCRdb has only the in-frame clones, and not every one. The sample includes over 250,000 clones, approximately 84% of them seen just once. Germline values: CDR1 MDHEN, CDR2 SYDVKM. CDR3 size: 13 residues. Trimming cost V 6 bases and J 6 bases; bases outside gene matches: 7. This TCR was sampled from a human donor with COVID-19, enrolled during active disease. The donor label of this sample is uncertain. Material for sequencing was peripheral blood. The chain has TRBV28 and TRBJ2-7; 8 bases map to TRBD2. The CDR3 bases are TGTGCCAGCAGGTCAGCGGGAGTGGGCGAGCAGTACTTC. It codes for CASRSAGVGEQYF.